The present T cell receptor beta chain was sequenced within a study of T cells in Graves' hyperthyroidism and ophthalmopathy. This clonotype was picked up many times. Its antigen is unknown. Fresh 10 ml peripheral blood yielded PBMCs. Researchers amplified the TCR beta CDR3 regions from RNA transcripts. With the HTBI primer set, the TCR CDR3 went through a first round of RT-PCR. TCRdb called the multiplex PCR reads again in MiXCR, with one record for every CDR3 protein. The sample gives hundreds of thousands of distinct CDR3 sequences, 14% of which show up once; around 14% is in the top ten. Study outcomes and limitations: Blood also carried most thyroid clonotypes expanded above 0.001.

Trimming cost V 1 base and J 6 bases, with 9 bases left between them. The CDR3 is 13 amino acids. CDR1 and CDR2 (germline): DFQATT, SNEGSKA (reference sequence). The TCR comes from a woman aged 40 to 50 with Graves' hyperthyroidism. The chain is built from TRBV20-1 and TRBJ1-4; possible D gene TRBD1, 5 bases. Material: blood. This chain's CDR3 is CSARGGADEKLFF. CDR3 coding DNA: TGCAGTGCTAGAGGGGGCGCGGATGAAAAACTGTTTTTT.